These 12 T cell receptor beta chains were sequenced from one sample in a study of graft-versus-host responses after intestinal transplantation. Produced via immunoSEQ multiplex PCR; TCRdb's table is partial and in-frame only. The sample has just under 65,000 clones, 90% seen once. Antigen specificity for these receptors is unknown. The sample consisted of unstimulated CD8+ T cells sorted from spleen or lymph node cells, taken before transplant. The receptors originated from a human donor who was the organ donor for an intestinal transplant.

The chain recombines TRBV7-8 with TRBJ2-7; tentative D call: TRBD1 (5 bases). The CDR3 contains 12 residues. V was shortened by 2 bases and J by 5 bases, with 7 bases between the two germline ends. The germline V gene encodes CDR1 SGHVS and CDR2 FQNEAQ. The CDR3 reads CASSLSRDEQYF. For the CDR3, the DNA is TGTGCCAGCAGCTTAAGCAGGGACGAGCAGTACTTC.

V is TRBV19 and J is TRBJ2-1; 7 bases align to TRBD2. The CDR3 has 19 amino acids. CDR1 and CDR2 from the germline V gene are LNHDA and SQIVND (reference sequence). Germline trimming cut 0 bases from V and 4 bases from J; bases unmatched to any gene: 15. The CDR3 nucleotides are TGTGCCAGTAGTATAGAAGGCCCTAGCGGACTCCCTTCATACAATGAGCAGTTCTTC. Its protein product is CASSIEGPSGLPSYNEQFF.

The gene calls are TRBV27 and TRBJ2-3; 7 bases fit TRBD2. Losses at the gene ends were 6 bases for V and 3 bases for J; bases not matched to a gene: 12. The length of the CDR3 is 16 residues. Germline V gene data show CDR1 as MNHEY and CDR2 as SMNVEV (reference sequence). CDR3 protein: CASSLLTGGETDTQYF. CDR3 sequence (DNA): TGTGCCAGCAGCCTCCTGACTGGGGGGGAGACAGATACGCAGTATTTT.

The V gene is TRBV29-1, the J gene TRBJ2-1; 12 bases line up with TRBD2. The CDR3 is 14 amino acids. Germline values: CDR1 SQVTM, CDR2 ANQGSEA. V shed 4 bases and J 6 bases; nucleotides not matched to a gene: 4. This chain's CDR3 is CSVAGLAGINEQFF. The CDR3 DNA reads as TGCAGCGTTGCTGGACTAGCGGGAATCAATGAGCAGTTCTTC.

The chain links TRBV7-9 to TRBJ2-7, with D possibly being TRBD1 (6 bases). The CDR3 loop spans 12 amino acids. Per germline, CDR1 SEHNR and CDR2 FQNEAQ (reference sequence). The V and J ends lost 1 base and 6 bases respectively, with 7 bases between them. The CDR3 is CASSLDRAEQYF. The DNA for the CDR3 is TGTGCCAGCAGCTTAGACAGGGCCGAGCAGTACTTC.

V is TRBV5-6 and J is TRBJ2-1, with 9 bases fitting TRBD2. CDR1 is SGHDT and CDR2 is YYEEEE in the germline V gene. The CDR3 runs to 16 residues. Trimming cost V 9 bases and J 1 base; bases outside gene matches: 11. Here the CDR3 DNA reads TGTGCCACCAACGATTTAGCGGGAGATTCCTACAATGAGCAGTTCTTC. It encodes CATNDLAGDSYNEQFF.

The CDR3 reads CATSRVQLRSTDTQYF. The CDR3 nucleotides read TGTGCCACCAGCAGAGTACAGTTAAGATCCACAGATACGCAGTATTTT. The chain carries TRBV15 and TRBJ2-3, with D hard to call. V was shortened by 1 base and J by 2 bases, with 13 bases between the two germline ends. Germline CDR1 LNHNV, CDR2 YYDKDF (reference sequence). This CDR3 contains 16 residues.

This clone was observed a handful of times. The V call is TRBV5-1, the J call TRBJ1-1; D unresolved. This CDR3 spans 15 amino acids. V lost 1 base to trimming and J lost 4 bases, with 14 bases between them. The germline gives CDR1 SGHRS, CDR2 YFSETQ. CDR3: CASSLHKEASTEAFF. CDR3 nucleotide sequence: TGCGCCAGCAGCTTGCACAAGGAGGCGAGCACTGAAGCTTTCTTT.

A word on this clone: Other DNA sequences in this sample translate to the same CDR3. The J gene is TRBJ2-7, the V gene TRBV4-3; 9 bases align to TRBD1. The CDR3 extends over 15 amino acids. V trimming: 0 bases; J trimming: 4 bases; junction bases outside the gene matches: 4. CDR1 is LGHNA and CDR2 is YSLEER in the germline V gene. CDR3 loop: CASSQDQDRGYEQYF. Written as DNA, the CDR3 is TGCGCCAGCAGCCAAGATCAGGACAGGGGTTACGAGCAGTACTTC.

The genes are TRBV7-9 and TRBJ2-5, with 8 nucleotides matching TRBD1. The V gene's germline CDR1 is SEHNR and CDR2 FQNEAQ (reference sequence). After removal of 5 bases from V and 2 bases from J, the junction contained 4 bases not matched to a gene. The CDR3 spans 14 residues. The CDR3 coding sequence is TGTGCCAGCAGCGAGAACAGGGGGCAAGAGACCCAGTACTTC. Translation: CASSENRGQETQYF.

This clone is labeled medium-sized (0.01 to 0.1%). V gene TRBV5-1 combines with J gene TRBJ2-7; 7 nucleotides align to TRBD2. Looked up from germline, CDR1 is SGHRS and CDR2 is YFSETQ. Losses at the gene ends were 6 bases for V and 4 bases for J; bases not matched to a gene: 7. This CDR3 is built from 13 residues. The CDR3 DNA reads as TGCGCCAGCACGACTAGCCCTGAGTACGAGCAGTACTTC. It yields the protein CASTTSPEYEQYF. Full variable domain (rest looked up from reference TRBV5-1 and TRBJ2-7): KAGVTQTPRYLIKTRGQQVTLSCSPISGHRSVSWYQQTPGQGLQFLFEYFSETQRNKGNFPGRFSGRQFSNSRSEMNVSTLELGDSALYLCASTTSPEYEQYFGPGTRLTVT.

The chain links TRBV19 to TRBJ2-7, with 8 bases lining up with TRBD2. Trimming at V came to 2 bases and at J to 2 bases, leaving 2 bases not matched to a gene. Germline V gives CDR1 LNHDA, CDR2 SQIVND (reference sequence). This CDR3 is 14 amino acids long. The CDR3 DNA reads TGTGCCAGTAGTATAACTAGCGGTACCTACGAGCAGTACTTC. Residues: CASSITSGTYEQYF.